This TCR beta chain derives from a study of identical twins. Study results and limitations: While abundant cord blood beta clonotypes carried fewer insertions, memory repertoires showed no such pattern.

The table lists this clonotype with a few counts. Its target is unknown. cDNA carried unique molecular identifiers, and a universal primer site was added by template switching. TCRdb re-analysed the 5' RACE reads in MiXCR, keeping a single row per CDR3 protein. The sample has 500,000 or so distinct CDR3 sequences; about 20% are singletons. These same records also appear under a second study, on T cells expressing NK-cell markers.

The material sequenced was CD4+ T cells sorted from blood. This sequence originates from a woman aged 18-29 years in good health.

The CDR3 sequence is CAIRDTSGRAGPLKFF. CDR3 sequence (DNA): TGTGCCATCAGGGACACTAGCGGGAGGGCCGGTCCCCTTAAGTTCTTC. The gene calls are TRBV10-3 and TRBJ2-1, with TRBD2 matching 13 bases. The CDR3 has 16 amino acids. CDR1 and CDR2 (germline): ENHRY, SYGVKD. J lost 14 bases, V lost 6 bases, and 16 bases had no gene match.